The source of this TCR beta chain is a study of a mutant IDH1 vaccine in newly diagnosed glioma. Findings and caveats of the study: Seemingly, top peripheral T cell clonotype changes bore no relation to pseudoprogression.

A remark on this clone: The antigen remains unidentified.

Specified time point: week 35, safety follow-up. Doses consisted of 300 ug of mutant IDH1 20-mer peptide each, paired with topical imiquimod. Donor tumors were new WHO grade 3 or 4 IDH1-mutant, ATRX-lost astrocytomas. The protocol was immunoSEQ multiplex PCR, while the TCRdb copy is restricted to in-frame clones and leaves out a portion. The sample shows around 26,000 clones, over 65% of them seen only once. The sequence came from a man in his thirties or forties with glioma. The sequenced sample was PBMCs, obtained from a glioma patient whose treatment included an IDH1 peptide vaccine.

This chain's CDR3 is CASSIAPGQGGNEQFF. The CDR3, as DNA: TGTGCCAGCAGTATAGCACCGGGACAGGGTGGAAATGAGCAGTTCTTC. This rearrangement joins TRBV6-4 to TRBJ2-1; 9 nucleotides agree with TRBD1. V gave up 5 bases and J gave up 7 bases; unmatched junction bases: 12. The CDR3 sequence is 16 residues long. Germline loops: CDR1 MRHNA, CDR2 SNTAGT.